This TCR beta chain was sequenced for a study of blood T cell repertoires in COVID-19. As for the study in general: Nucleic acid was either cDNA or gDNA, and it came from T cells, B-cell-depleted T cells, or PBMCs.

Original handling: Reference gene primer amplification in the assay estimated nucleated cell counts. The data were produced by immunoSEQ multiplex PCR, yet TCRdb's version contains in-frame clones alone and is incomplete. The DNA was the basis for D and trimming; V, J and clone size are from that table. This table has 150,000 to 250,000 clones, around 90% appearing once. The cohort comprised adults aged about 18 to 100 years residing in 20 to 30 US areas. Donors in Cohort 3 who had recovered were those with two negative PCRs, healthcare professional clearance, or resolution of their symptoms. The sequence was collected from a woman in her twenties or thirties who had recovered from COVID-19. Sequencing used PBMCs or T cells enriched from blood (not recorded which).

The CDR3 region has the DNA TGCGCCAGCAGACTGGGACTTACCTACGAGCAGTACTTC. Protein sequence: CASRLGLTYEQYF. V and J are TRBV5-1 and TRBJ2-7; TRBD2 might be the D (6 bases). V lost 5 bases, J lost 2 bases, and 11 bases lay in between. The length of the CDR3 is 13 residues. Germline-derived CDR1 and CDR2 are SGHRS and YFSETQ.